The TCR beta chain described here comes from a study of T cell responses to AZD1222 COVID-19 vaccine. Study-wide results and limits: Reports say nearly half of spike-specific TCRs go after unmutated variant regions. Clonal diversity was possibly underestimated; the donors were predominantly white British and more often female. The span of vaccine-associated CD4 TCRs extended across spike, with dominance at 160-218 and 743-854.

Pooled together were second doses at about 4 or about 12 weeks. As to this clone: Its antigen is undetermined.

Here immunoSEQ multiplex PCR was the method, and the copy in TCRdb shows in-frame clones only, minus some. The repertoire includes about 180,000 clones, nearly 95% of them detected once, and roughly 2% sits in the top ten. The CDR3 covers 14 residues. With V trimmed by 0 bases and J by 4 bases, 1 base remained unmatched. Germline CDR1 reads KGHSH; CDR2 reads LQKENI. V and J are TRBV18 and TRBJ1-2, with 8 bases lining up with TRBD1. This sequence was found in an adult who received the AZD1222 COVID-19 vaccine. The sample in question was peripheral blood, obtained 28 days after the second AZD1222 dose. CDR3 nucleotide sequence: TGTGCCAGCTCACCACCACAGGGGGGCTATGGCTACACCTTC. This codes for CASSPPQGGYGYTF.